The 25 T cell receptor beta chains in this list originate from one sample, sequenced in a study of CD8 T cells in Susac syndrome. A quantity of about 0.5 to 1 ug RNA underwent reverse transcription using random hexamers. TCRdb re-derived calls from the immunoSEQ multiplex PCR reads in MiXCR, one entry per CDR3 protein. The repertoire holds some 400,000 distinct CDR3 sequences, approximately 85% seen once, with 0.09% to 0.15% in the top ten. Sequences were obtained from CD8+ T cells from PBMCs. The receptors were sampled from a human donor with multiple sclerosis.

This clonotype showed up just once. The CDR3 coding sequence is TGCAGTGCTAGAGATACGAAGGAGCCATACTATGGCTACACCTTC. Protein sequence: CSARDTKEPYYGYTF. V usage is TRBV20-1 and J usage is TRBJ1-2, with D unresolved. V lost 0 bases to trimming and J lost 3 bases, with 14 bases between them. The CDR3 loop spans 15 amino acids. Germline CDR1 and CDR2: DFQATT and SNEGSKA (reference sequence).

The chain carries TRBV14 and TRBJ2-7; D might be TRBD2 (5 bases). The V end was cut by 4 bases, the J end by 0 bases, with 10 bases between. The CDR3 covers 14 residues. Germline CDR1 reads SGHDN; CDR2 reads FVKESK. CDR3 sequence reads: CASSLREISYEQYF. In nucleotides, the CDR3 is TGTGCCAGCAGCCTAAGGGAGATCTCCTACGAGCAGTACTTC.

The V and J genes are TRBV6-5 and TRBJ1-1; D unresolved. CDR3 length: 14 amino acids. Trimming took 7 bases from V and 5 from J, leaving 17 bases between them. The germline CDR1 and CDR2 sequences are MNHEY and SVGAGI. The CDR3 DNA is TGTGCCAGCAACCCAATGTCGTGGAGAACTGAAGCTTTCTTT. Protein product: CASNPMSWRTEAFF.

In this sample, this clonotype turned up once. The chain recombines TRBV28 with TRBJ2-7; 10 bases line up with TRBD1. Germline V gives CDR1 MDHEN, CDR2 SYDVKM. The CDR3 has 14 residues. V lost 6 bases, J lost 7 bases, and 9 bases stayed unmatched. Written as DNA, the CDR3 is TGTGCCAGCAGCTCCGGGACAGGGGTAAAGGAGCAGTACTTC. Translated, it gives CASSSGTGVKEQYF.

V usage is TRBV20-1 and J usage is TRBJ1-4; D is ambiguous. The CDR3 sequence is 16 residues long. Trimming took 4 bases from V and 2 from J, leaving 17 bases between them. CDR1 DFQATT and CDR2 SNEGSKA come from the germline V gene (reference sequence). The CDR3, as DNA: TGCAGTGCTAAACTTCCTCTCGCCCCGACTAATGAAAAACTGTTTTTT. Translating it yields CSAKLPLAPTNEKLFF.

This chain links TRBV7-9 with TRBJ2-4; D not certain. Germline CDR1 is SEHNR and CDR2 is FQNEAQ (reference sequence). Deletions cut 6 bases from V and 3 bases from J, with 9 bases between. The CDR3 is made up of 13 amino acids. The CDR3 here is CASSRKNKNIQYF. The CDR3 nucleotides are TGTGCCAGCAGTAGAAAGAACAAAAACATTCAGTACTTC.

The rearrangement joins TRBV5-1 to TRBJ2-2; 8 nucleotides line up with TRBD1. Germline CDR1 is SGHRS and CDR2 is YFSETQ. J was trimmed by 4 bases and V by 0 bases; bases with no gene match: 5. The CDR3 is 16 amino acids. CDR3 DNA sequence: TGCGCCAGCAGCTTGGGCTGGACAGGGTCCACCGGGGAGCTGTTTTTT. This gives the protein CASSLGWTGSTGELFF.

This clonotype was counted once. The V and J genes are TRBV5-1 and TRBJ2-1; tentative D call: TRBD2 (5 bases). Trimming took 4 bases from V and 8 from J, leaving 16 bases between them. CDR1 SGHRS and CDR2 YFSETQ come from the germline V gene. There are 14 residues in the CDR3. The CDR3 sequence: CASSPAQRPYEQFF. CDR3 bases: TGCGCCAGCAGCCCGGCACAGCGGCCCTATGAGCAGTTCTTC. Full variable domain (remainder filled in from reference TRBV5-1 and TRBJ2-1): KAGVTQTPRYLIKTRGQQVTLSCSPISGHRSVSWYQQTPGQGLQFLFEYFSETQRNKGNFPGRFSGRQFSNSRSEMNVSTLELGDSALYLCASSPAQRPYEQFFGPGTRLTVL.

The V gene is TRBV7-2, the J gene TRBJ1-1, with TRBD1 as a possible D gene (6 bases). CDR1 and CDR2 from the germline V gene are SGHTA and FQGNSA. Deletions cut 3 bases from V and 7 bases from J, with 9 bases between. This CDR3 comprises 12 residues. DNA for the CDR3: TGTGCCAGCAGCTTCACAGGGCTTGAAGCTTTCTTT. As protein: CASSFTGLEAFF.

The chain combines TRBV25-1 with TRBJ1-1, with D perhaps TRBD1 (5 bases). This CDR3 spans 14 amino acids. CDR1 is MGHDK and CDR2 is SYGVNS in the germline V gene. V gave up 0 bases and J gave up 4 bases, with 9 bases separating them. CDR3 amino acids: CASSEYYGTTEAFF. Here the CDR3 DNA reads TGTGCCAGCAGTGAATATTACGGGACCACTGAAGCTTTCTTT.

This clonotype was recorded only once. The chain recombines TRBV2 with TRBJ2-1, with D possibly being TRBD2 (6 bases). CDR1 is SNHLY and CDR2 is FYNNEI in the germline V gene. Deletions cut 9 bases from V and 2 bases from J, with 11 bases between. The CDR3 is 13 amino acids. CDR3 sequence (DNA): TGTGCCAGTCCGGGCGGGACCTACAATGAGCAGTTCTTC. It specifies CASPGGTYNEQFF.

This clonotype was observed a few times. V gene TRBV6-2 or TRBV6-3 combines with J gene TRBJ1-2, with D possibly TRBD1 on 5 matching bases. The germline V gene encodes CDR1 MNHEY and CDR2 SVGEGT. The CDR3 totals 12 residues. V was cut by 4 bases and J by 10 bases, with 13 bases left in between. The CDR3 DNA sequence: TGTGCCAGCAGTTCCCCAGGGATATTCTACACCTTC. It translates to CASSSPGIFYTF.

The rearrangement uses TRBV28 and TRBJ2-1; 11 bases agree with TRBD1. From germline, CDR1 is MDHEN and CDR2 SYDVKM. The CDR3 is 14 amino acids. Trimming at V came to 5 bases and at J to 11 bases, leaving 8 bases not matched to a gene. CDR3 protein: CASSRTGGHLKQFF. CDR3 sequence (DNA): TGTGCCAGCAGTCGGACAGGGGGCCACTTAAAGCAGTTCTTC.

This chain connects TRBV2 to TRBJ1-5; D not certain. The CDR3 totals 14 residues. CDR1 and CDR2 (germline): SNHLY, FYNNEI. Trimming took off 6 bases at V and 2 bases at J, with 11 bases between the two ends. The DNA for the CDR3 is TGTGCCAGCAGCGTTGAGAGGGGCAATCAGCCCCAGCATTTT. Its protein is CASSVERGNQPQHF.

V usage is TRBV29-1 and J usage is TRBJ1-1; D gene unclear. The length of the CDR3 is 12 residues. V lost 4 bases and J lost 4, with 10 bases in between. Germline CDR1 is SQVTM and CDR2 is ANQGSEA. The CDR3 region is CSVAATSTEAFF. The CDR3 DNA reads TGCAGCGTTGCTGCCACGAGCACTGAAGCTTTCTTT.

The V and J genes are TRBV11-1 and TRBJ1-2; D possibly corresponds to TRBD1 (6 bases). Germline lookup yields CDR1 SGHAT and CDR2 FQDESV (reference sequence). Trimming removed 3 bases from V and 5 bases from J, with 22 bases in between. This CDR3 contains 17 residues. This CDR3 is CASSLVSPGGAGYGYTF. The CDR3 DNA follows: TGTGCCAGCAGCTTGGTGTCGCCTGGGGGCGCAGGGTATGGCTACACCTTC.

This clonotype was seen only once. The CDR3 DNA reads TGCAGCGCCTTTTCAGGCGAATCCTACGAGCAGTACTTC. Its protein is CSAFSGESYEQYF. The chain links TRBV29-1 to TRBJ2-7; D not certain. CDR1 is SQVTM, CDR2 ANQGSEA, per germline. V was clipped by 7 bases and J by 1 base, with 14 bases between them. The CDR3 runs to 13 residues.

The genes are TRBV10-3 and TRBJ2-3, with D possibly called TRBD1 or TRBD2 (5 bases each). Between the trimmed V and J ends, which lost 0 bases and 2 bases, there was a span of 12 bases. There are 16 residues in the CDR3. Germline V gene sequence: CDR1 ENHRY, CDR2 SYGVKD. Written as DNA, the CDR3 is TGTGCCATCAGTGAGTCTCGAGCGGACAACACAGATACGCAGTATTTT. Translation gives CAISESRADNTDTQYF.

This chain joins TRBV28 and TRBJ1-1; D not certain. This CDR3 has 15 residues. Trimming pared 3 bases from V and 3 bases from J, leaving 14 bases between. The germline CDR1 and CDR2 sequences are MDHEN and SYDVKM. CDR3 region: CASSFGFREDTEAFF. The DNA for the CDR3 is TGTGCCAGCAGTTTCGGGTTTAGGGAAGACACTGAAGCTTTCTTT.

This clonotype was counted a single time. The CDR3 nucleotides are TGCAGTGCCCTCCAGCGGGGATCCGGGGAGCTGTTTTTT. Amino acids: CSALQRGSGELFF. The rearrangement joins TRBV20-1 to TRBJ2-2; 7 bases align to TRBD2. V trimming: 6 bases; J trimming: 6 bases; junction bases outside the gene matches: 7. This CDR3 is 13 amino acids long. Germline lookup yields CDR1 DFQATT and CDR2 SNEGSKA (reference sequence).

The J gene is TRBJ2-7, the V gene TRBV28; 8 bases match TRBD1. The CDR3 spans 16 residues. Germline V gene lookup returns CDR1 MDHEN and CDR2 SYDVKM. The V and J ends lost 2 bases and 4 bases, in that order; junction bases with no gene match: 10. The CDR3 nucleotides read TGTGCCAGCAGTTTACCAGGGGGCGCGGAAAGGTACGAGCAGTACTTC. It encodes CASSLPGGAERYEQYF.

This clonotype appeared once. The chain uses TRBV5-6 and TRBJ1-1; D is perhaps TRBD1 (6 bases). There are 16 residues in the CDR3. V was cut by 0 bases and J by 2 bases, with 14 bases left in between. Germline values: CDR1 SGHDT, CDR2 YYEEEE. The CDR3 reads CASSLATGALNTEAFF. CDR3 bases: TGTGCCAGCAGCTTGGCGACAGGAGCTCTCAACACTGAAGCTTTCTTT.

This chain joins TRBV29-1 and TRBJ2-5; D ambiguous. Per germline, CDR1 SQVTM and CDR2 ANQGSEA. The V gene lost 7 bases and the J gene lost 3 bases, with 15 bases spanning the gap. The CDR3 sequence is 13 residues long. In DNA form, the CDR3 reads TGCAGCGCCCCAGGTTCGGATAAAGAGACCCAGTACTTC. It specifies CSAPGSDKETQYF.

The chain links TRBV2 to TRBJ2-7, with D tentatively TRBD1 or TRBD2 (5 bases each). CDR3 length: 12 amino acids. Trimming took 8 bases from V and 2 from J, leaving 10 bases between them. CDR1 is SNHLY and CDR2 is FYNNEI in the germline V gene. The CDR3 loop is CASGTYPYEQYF. CDR3 nucleotides: TGTGCCAGCGGGACGTACCCCTACGAGCAGTACTTC.

The J gene is TRBJ2-7, the V gene TRBV5-1; D is unclear. The CDR3 is 12 residues long. CDR1 is SGHRS, CDR2 YFSETQ, per germline. V was clipped by 2 bases and J by 5 bases, with 8 bases between them. CDR3 nucleotide sequence: TGCGCCAGCAGCTTTTCCTGGGACGAGCAGTACTTC. Translating it yields CASSFSWDEQYF.